The entry that follows covers one T cell receptor beta chain sequence. Generated by immunoSEQ multiplex PCR, the TCRdb table keeps only in-frame clones and is missing some. The sample shows about 44,000 clones, roughly 92% of them seen only once. The CDR3 is 15 amino acids. CDR1 is KGHSH and CDR2 is LQKENI in the germline V gene. V dropped 5 bases and J dropped 4 bases, with 17 bases sitting between them. The data were obtained in a study of T cell changes during pregnancy in multiple sclerosis. J is TRBJ1-1 and V is TRBV18, with a tentative D call TRBD1 (5 bases). This sample comprised CD4+ T cells from peripheral blood mononuclear cells, obtained in the first trimester of pregnancy. The sequence was collected from a female donor with multiple sclerosis, enrolled in a pregnancy study. The CDR3 DNA follows: TGTGCCAGCTCATCTGAGAGCCGGGGGGGCACTGAAGCTTTCTTT. This encodes CASSSESRGGTEAFF.